These 31 T cell receptor beta chains were sequenced from one sample in a study of cytomegalovirus exposure and HLA in healthy donors. Primers: 60 Vbeta forward and 13 Jbeta reverse. This table comes from immunoSEQ multiplex PCR, and its TCRdb copy is limited to in-frame clones, with some not included. The sample lists 150,000 to 200,000 clones, roughly 80% occurring once. Sequenced: PBMCs. The receptors here all came from a female donor in good health and CMV-seronegative.

This clone was recorded a few times. The V call is TRBV29-1, the J call TRBJ1-5; TRBD1 matches 9 bases. V shed 6 bases, J shed 2 bases, and the junction held 2 bases outside the gene matches. The CDR3 has 13 residues. CDR1 and CDR2 from the germline V gene are SQVTM and ANQGSEA. For the CDR3, the DNA is TGCAGCGTAAGGACAGGGGGCAATCAGCCCCAGCATTTT. Translation gives CSVRTGGNQPQHF.

V usage is TRBV29-1 and J usage is TRBJ1-2; no clear D. Trimming took off 6 bases at V and 3 bases at J, with 23 bases between the two ends. The V gene's germline CDR1 is SQVTM and CDR2 ANQGSEA. The CDR3 has 16 amino acids. The CDR3 is CSVRLGWESGYYGYTF. CDR3 coding DNA: TGCAGCGTGAGGTTGGGCTGGGAGTCGGGTTACTATGGCTACACCTTC.

V gene TRBV5-1 combines with J gene TRBJ1-3; TRBD1 is a possible D gene (6 bases). The ends were cut back, 3 bases at V and 2 bases at J, with 15 bases in the middle. This CDR3 is 16 amino acids long. Germline CDR1 SGHRS, CDR2 YFSETQ. CDR3 sequence reads: CASSWRGLVAGNTIYF. DNA for the CDR3: TGCGCCAGCAGCTGGCGGGGGCTAGTGGCTGGAAACACCATATATTTT.

This clone was observed a few times. The chain has TRBV6-5 and TRBJ1-2, with a possible D match to TRBD1 (5 bases). The CDR3 sequence is 13 residues long. Deletions cut 2 bases from V and 8 bases from J, with 12 bases between. CDR1 and CDR2 (germline): MNHEY, SVGAGI. CDR3 region: CASSYPRGDGYTF. CDR3 DNA: TGTGCCAGCAGTTACCCCCGGGGGGACGGCTACACCTTC.

Details on this clone: This sample includes further DNA sequences coding for the same CDR3. This rearrangement joins TRBV19 to TRBJ1-5, with 8 bases that match TRBD1. The germline V gene has CDR1 LNHDA and CDR2 SQIVND (reference sequence). J lost 0 bases, V lost 5 bases, and 9 bases had no gene match. This CDR3 contains 17 residues. The CDR3 DNA sequence: TGTGCCAGTAGTCGACCCGGCGGGACAGGTAGCAATCAGCCCCAGCATTTT. It encodes CASSRPGGTGSNQPQHF. Complete variable domain (other parts from reference TRBV19 and TRBJ1-5): DGGITQSPKYLFRKEGQNVTLSCEQNLNHDAMYWYRQDPGQGLRLIYYSQIVNDFQKGDIAEGYSVSREKKESFPLTVTSAQKNPTAFYLCASSRPGGTGSNQPQHFGDGTRLSIL.

The chain employs TRBV19 and TRBJ1-6; 8 nucleotides agree with TRBD1. The CDR3 sequence is 16 residues long. Germline assignment: CDR1 LNHDA and CDR2 SQIVND (reference sequence). V was clipped by 5 bases and J by 2 bases; unmatched bases: 5. Here the CDR3 reads CASSPADRAYNSPLHF. As DNA, the CDR3 is TGTGCCAGTAGTCCTGCGGACAGGGCCTATAATTCACCCCTCCACTTT.

The chain uses TRBV18 and TRBJ1-1, with 7 bases that match TRBD1. Trimming took 1 base from V and 10 from J; bases not matched to a gene: 6. This CDR3 has 13 residues. The germline gives CDR1 KGHSH, CDR2 LQKENI. CDR3 coding DNA: TGTGCCAGCTCACCACAGGGGGCTGGGGGAGCTTTCTTT. Amino acids: CASSPQGAGGAFF.

This sequence joins TRBV9 and TRBJ1-2; D is possibly TRBD1 (6 bases). Trimming removed 2 bases at V and 4 bases at J, with 12 bases between. The CDR3 contains 14 residues. The germline V gene has CDR1 SGDLS and CDR2 YYNGEE. CDR3 DNA: TGTGCCAGCAGCGTGCAGGGAGGGGGCTATGGCTACACCTTC. It codes for CASSVQGGGYGYTF. The full variable domain, rest sourced from reference TRBV9 and TRBJ1-2, is DSGVTQTPKHLITATGQRVTLRCSPRSGDLSVYWYQQSLDQGLQFLIQYYNGEERAKGNILERFSAQQFPDLHSELNLSSLELGDSALYFCASSVQGGGYGYTFGSGTRLTVV.

This clone was found a few times. The chain has TRBV5-5 and TRBJ1-1; perhaps TRBD1 as D (6 bases). The CDR3 loop spans 13 amino acids. Between the trimmed V and J ends, which lost 2 bases and 1 base, there was a span of 6 bases. Germline V gene lookup returns CDR1 SGHKS and CDR2 YYEKEE (reference sequence). DNA for the CDR3: TGTGCCAGCAGCTTACAGGGGAACACTGAAGCTTTCTTT. Encoded protein: CASSLQGNTEAFF.

The rearrangement uses TRBV18 and TRBJ2-1; 7 nucleotides agree with TRBD2. V lost 0 bases and J lost 4; bases outside the gene matches: 9. Germline lookup yields CDR1 KGHSH and CDR2 LQKENI. The CDR3 length is 17 residues. The CDR3, as DNA: TGTGCCAGCTCACCACCTCGGGGAGGGGCGGGGTACAATGAGCAGTTCTTC. It codes for CASSPPRGGAGYNEQFF.

This clone was detected only once. The rearrangement joins TRBV23-1 to TRBJ1-5; 7 bases match TRBD1. TRBV23-1 is designated an ORF whose function remains uncertain. CDR3 size: 17 residues. Trimming removed 3 bases from V and 7 bases from J; junction bases left unmatched: 15. This chain's CDR3 is CASSHPETGRTRQPQHF. The CDR3 DNA follows: TGCGCCAGCAGTCACCCCGAGACAGGGAGGACCCGACAGCCCCAGCATTTT.

A few counts support this clone. The chain is built from TRBV20-1 and TRBJ1-1; D uncertain. The germline gives CDR1 DFQATT, CDR2 SNEGSKA (reference sequence). V lost 1 base to trimming and J lost 8 bases, with 8 bases between them. There are 11 residues in the CDR3. The chain's CDR3 is CSARVREEAFF. CDR3 DNA sequence: TGCAGTGCTAGAGTCCGGGAAGAAGCTTTCTTT.

V usage is TRBV11-2 and J usage is TRBJ2-7; 7 bases line up with TRBD2. Germline assignment: CDR1 SGHAT and CDR2 FQNNGV. Germline trimming cut 3 bases from V and 2 bases from J; bases unmatched to any gene: 10. The CDR3 spans 16 residues. For the CDR3, the DNA is TGTGCCAGCAGCTTGGGCCTAAGGGAGGGTACCTACGAGCAGTACTTC. Translating it yields CASSLGLREGTYEQYF.

The V gene is TRBV19, the J gene TRBJ1-1; no clear D gene. Per the germline V gene, CDR1 is LNHDA and CDR2 is SQIVND (reference sequence). Trimming stripped 5 bases from V and 1 base from J, with 14 bases between. The CDR3 consists of 15 residues. CDR3 DNA sequence: TGTGCCAGTAGTTCTCGTCAGGCCCCGAACACTGAAGCTTTCTTT. Residues: CASSSRQAPNTEAFF. Based on the CDR3 plus reference TRBV19 and TRBJ1-1, the full variable domain is DGGITQSPKYLFRKEGQNVTLSCEQNLNHDAMYWYRQDPGQGLRLIYYSQIVNDFQKGDIAEGYSVSREKKESFPLTVTSAQKNPTAFYLCASSSRQAPNTEAFFGQGTRLTVV.

A few counts support this clone. The rearrangement joins TRBV9 to TRBJ1-2; 9 bases align to TRBD1. Germline V gene lookup returns CDR1 SGDLS and CDR2 YYNGEE. After removal of 4 bases from V and 3 bases from J, the junction contained 7 bases not matched to a gene. This CDR3 contains 15 residues. For the CDR3, the DNA is TGTGCCAGCAGCCACAGACAGGGGGGAGACTATGGCTACACCTTC. Translation: CASSHRQGGDYGYTF.

The chain carries TRBV30 and TRBJ2-7; 8 bases match TRBD1. V was clipped by 4 bases and J by 0 bases; unmatched bases: 5. The CDR3 is 14 residues long. Germline assignment: CDR1 GTSNPN and CDR2 SVGIG (reference sequence). The CDR3, as DNA: TGTGCCTGGATCCGGGACAGGAGCTCCTACGAGCAGTACTTC. Translation gives CAWIRDRSSYEQYF.

This rearrangement joins TRBV7-8 to TRBJ2-1; D is undetermined. The CDR3 has 17 residues. V gave up 5 bases and J gave up 5 bases, with 22 bases separating them. In germline, CDR1 is SGHVS, CDR2 FQNEAQ. The CDR3 sequence: CASSVPLKSQANNEQFF. CDR3 sequence (DNA): TGTGCCAGCAGCGTCCCCCTTAAATCCCAAGCCAACAATGAGCAGTTCTTC.

This rearrangement joins TRBV27 to TRBJ2-4, with 9 bases identical to TRBD1. After removal of 2 bases from V and 3 bases from J, the junction contained 14 bases not matched to a gene. The CDR3 extends over 19 amino acids. Germline CDR1 is MNHEY and CDR2 is SMNVEV (reference sequence). The CDR3 DNA reads as TGTGCCAGCAGTTTAACCAATCCGGGGACAGGGTCGATCAAAAACATTCAGTACTTC. This gives the protein CASSLTNPGTGSIKNIQYF.

This chain uses TRBV9 with TRBJ2-7; TRBD2 is a possible D gene (7 bases). Trimming pared 4 bases from V and 2 bases from J, leaving 16 bases between. Germline values: CDR1 SGDLS, CDR2 YYNGEE. CDR3 length: 15 residues. The CDR3 sequence: CASSLEGGATYEQYF. For the CDR3, the DNA is TGTGCCAGCAGCCTAGAGGGGGGGGCGACCTACGAGCAGTACTTC.

The rearrangement links TRBV10-2 to TRBJ1-2; TRBD1 is a possible D gene (5 bases). V shed 10 bases and J shed 4 bases, with 16 bases lying between them. The V gene's germline CDR1 is WSHSY and CDR2 SAAADI. CDR3 length equals 13 residues. CDR3 nucleotides: TGCGCCACCGGGCTACAGGTGACCTATGGCTACACCTTC. It is translated as CATGLQVTYGYTF.

V usage is TRBV27 and J usage is TRBJ2-7, with 11 bases fitting TRBD2. CDR1 is MNHEY and CDR2 is SMNVEV in the germline V gene (reference sequence). The junction had 7 bases not matched to a gene; V was cut back by 5 bases and J by 4 bases. The length of the CDR3 is 15 residues. CDR3 loop: CASSPRLAGLYEQYF. CDR3 DNA sequence: TGTGCCAGCAGTCCCAGACTAGCGGGGCTATACGAGCAGTACTTC.

The chain has TRBV27 and TRBJ2-5; the D gene is possibly TRBD2 (6 bases). Germline V lookup: CDR1 MNHEY, CDR2 SMNVEV (reference sequence). There are 13 residues in the CDR3. V was clipped by 3 bases and J by 6 bases, with 11 bases between them. CDR3 sequence (DNA): TGTGCCAGCAGTTTGCGGGGTAGGAAGACCCAGTACTTC. Protein sequence: CASSLRGRKTQYF.

The chain carries TRBV7-3 and TRBJ2-5, with TRBD2 identical over 12 bases. There are 14 residues in the CDR3. Germline CDR1 is SGHTA and CDR2 is FQGTGA. Trimming removed 4 bases from V and 9 bases from J; junction bases left unmatched: 6. The CDR3 DNA is TGTGCCAGCAGCTCTCTAGCGGGGGGGATCCCCCAGTACTTC. Its protein is CASSSLAGGIPQYF.

This clone was found once. The genes are TRBV18 and TRBJ1-2; 8 nucleotides agree with TRBD1. Looked up from germline, CDR1 is KGHSH and CDR2 is LQKENI. Unmatched junction bases numbered 8, after V lost 6 bases and J lost 8 bases. The CDR3 covers 13 residues. CDR3 sequence (DNA): TGTGCCAGCTCCCGCGGGACAGGTGAAGGCTACACCTTC. Encoded protein: CASSRGTGEGYTF.

The chain is built from TRBV5-4 and TRBJ2-7; unclear D gene. Germline V gives CDR1 SGHNT, CDR2 YYREEE (reference sequence). V was shortened by 4 bases and J by 5 bases, with 16 bases between the two germline ends. The CDR3 runs 14 residues. The CDR3 region is CASSRYHSTHEQYF. DNA for the CDR3: TGTGCCAGCAGCCGATATCATTCAACACACGAGCAGTACTTC.

This clone has a single count. The rearrangement uses TRBV5-6 and TRBJ1-1; TRBD1 matches 7 bases. CDR3 length: 12 amino acids. J lost 11 bases, V lost 4 bases, and 8 bases had no gene match. CDR1 is SGHDT and CDR2 is YYEEEE in the germline V gene. CDR3 DNA: TGTGCCAGCAGCCCATACAGGGGTGGTGCTTTCTTT. This encodes CASSPYRGGAFF.

The chain uses TRBV19 and TRBJ2-7, with D maybe TRBD2 (6 bases). Germline V gene data show CDR1 as LNHDA and CDR2 as SQIVND (reference sequence). V dropped 4 bases and J dropped 3 bases, with 13 bases sitting between them. The CDR3 is 14 amino acids. Here the CDR3 reads CASSTGTAFYEQYF. The CDR3 DNA reads as TGTGCCAGTAGTACTGGGACTGCCTTCTACGAGCAGTACTTC. The full variable domain, rest sourced from reference TRBV19 and TRBJ2-7, is DGGITQSPKYLFRKEGQNVTLSCEQNLNHDAMYWYRQDPGQGLRLIYYSQIVNDFQKGDIAEGYSVSREKKESFPLTVTSAQKNPTAFYLCASSTGTAFYEQYFGPGTRLTVT.

This clone was observed a few times. This chain uses TRBV7-8 with TRBJ1-3; D uncertain. CDR3 size: 15 residues. Trimming cost V 1 base and J 4 bases, with 11 bases left between them. Germline assignment: CDR1 SGHVS and CDR2 FQNEAQ. The CDR3 here is CASSLVGRSGNTIYF. CDR3 nucleotides: TGTGCCAGCAGCTTAGTTGGGCGTTCGGGAAACACCATATATTTT. Variable domain in full (rest from reference TRBV7-8 and TRBJ1-3): GAGVSQSPRYKVAKRGQDVALRCDPISGHVSLFWYQQALGQGPEFLTYFQNEAQLDKSGLPSDRFFAERPEGSVSTLKIQRTQQEDSAVYLCASSLVGRSGNTIYFGEGSWLTVV.

This chain links TRBV13 with TRBJ2-5; TRBD1 might be the D (5 bases). V lost 4 bases and J lost 4, with 10 bases in between. The CDR3 contains 13 residues. Germline CDR1 and CDR2: PRHDT and FYEKMQ (reference sequence). Here the CDR3 reads CASSSPGSETQYF. The CDR3 nucleotides read TGTGCCAGCAGCTCCCCAGGGTCAGAGACCCAGTACTTC.

This sequence joins TRBV6-1 and TRBJ1-3, with D hard to call. CDR1 is MNHNS, CDR2 SASEGT, per germline. The CDR3 contains 15 residues. V lost 5 bases, J lost 5 bases, and 16 bases lay in between. CDR3 residues: CASSNSPGGRNTIYF. In DNA form, the CDR3 reads TGTGCCAGCAGTAACAGCCCGGGAGGCCGAAACACCATATATTTT.

The chain is built from TRBV5-1 and TRBJ1-2; TRBD1 agrees at 7 bases. This CDR3 has 15 residues. V shed 4 bases, J shed 4 bases, and the junction held 10 bases outside the gene matches. In germline, CDR1 is SGHRS, CDR2 YFSETQ. CDR3 region: CASSVSGQPFYGYTF. The CDR3, as DNA: TGCGCCAGCAGCGTTTCGGGACAGCCCTTCTATGGCTACACCTTC.